This T cell receptor (beta chain) appears in the sequencing data of a study of blood T cell repertoires in COVID-19. This clone was detected once. Libraries were prepared by immunoSEQ multiplex PCR; TCRdb keeps only in-frame clonotypes and omits some of them. The sample holds over 400,000 clones, roughly nine tenths seen once. CDR3 size: 15 residues. Trimming cost V 3 bases and J 2 bases, with 12 bases left between them. Looked up from germline, CDR1 is SGHAT and CDR2 is FQNNGV. This receptor was identified in a woman in her forties or fifties with COVID-19, enrolled during active disease. Sequencing was performed on peripheral blood. The rearrangement uses TRBV11-2 and TRBJ2-3, with TRBD2 as a possible D gene (5 bases). This chain's CDR3 is CASSLTMSTTDTQYF. The CDR3 coding sequence is TGTGCCAGCAGCTTGACTATGTCGACCACAGATACGCAGTATTTT.